The sequence of this T cell receptor beta chain was determined in a study of blood T cell repertoires in COVID-19. Sequencing used immunoSEQ multiplex PCR; TCRdb keeps in-frame clones, though not all of them. The data contain about 140,000 clones, around 90% of them seen just once; the ten biggest clones take up over 9.5%. The CDR3 covers 14 residues. In germline, CDR1 is KGHDR, CDR2 SFDVKD. V lost 4 bases and J lost 0, with 6 bases in between. Sequenced material: peripheral blood. The chain employs TRBV24-1 and TRBJ1-5, with D uncertain. This receptor was taken from a man in his sixties with active or convalescent COVID-19. The CDR3 loop is CATSEFNSNQPQHF. CDR3 sequence (DNA): TGTGCCACCAGTGAGTTCAATAGCAATCAGCCCCAGCATTTT.